One and the same sample provided the 23 T cell receptor beta chains below, sequenced in a study of tumor-infiltrating lymphocytes in primary liver carcinoma. Germline DNA was extracted too, while blood RNA derived from unsorted whole blood. A primer matching the constant region was used to make TCR beta cDNA from about 500 ng of total RNA. Investigators got TCR beta libraries out of three nested multiplex PCR rounds, done with slightly modified ARM-PCR. Each of the first two PCR rounds ran 9 to 11 cycles with TRBV1-TRBV30 forward and C-beta reverse primers. One entry per CDR3 protein results from TCRdb running MiXCR on the multiplex PCR reads. The data hold 180,000 or so distinct CDR3 sequences, with 60% observed a single time. The specimen sequenced was peripheral blood. Every receptor here comes from a man in his forties with primary liver carcinoma and hepatitis B virus infection.

The chain uses TRBV19 and TRBJ2-1; no reliable D call. V shed 3 bases and J shed 1 base, with 10 bases lying between them. CDR3 size: 15 residues. Looked up from germline, CDR1 is LNHDA and CDR2 is SQIVND (reference sequence). The CDR3 bases are TGTGCCAGTAGTATCTGGACCGATTCCTACAATGAGCAGTTCTTC. Protein product: CASSIWTDSYNEQFF.

Comment on this clonotype: Relative to the germline gene, one junction end is altered; a read error may explain this. The chain carries TRBV29-1 and TRBJ2-5; weak D call: TRBD2 (5 bases). Germline CDR1 and CDR2: SQVTM and ANQGSEA. The CDR3 is 12 amino acids. Written as DNA, the CDR3 is TGCAGCGCGACTGACTACCAACAGACCCAGTACTTC. Translation: CSATDYQQTQYF.

This clonotype was counted many times. The chain links TRBV29-1 to TRBJ2-7, with TRBD2 matching 8 bases. Germline V CDR1 and CDR2: SQVTM, ANQGSEA. This CDR3 has 13 amino acids. Unmatched junction bases numbered 7, after V lost 7 bases and J lost 2 bases. The CDR3 protein is CSGGPGLAYEQYF. In DNA form, the CDR3 reads TGCAGCGGGGGCCCGGGACTAGCCTACGAGCAGTACTTC.

The J gene is TRBJ1-4, the V gene TRBV5-1, with D possibly being TRBD1 (6 bases). The CDR3 extends over 14 amino acids. In germline, CDR1 is SGHRS, CDR2 YFSETQ. The germline V and J ends were trimmed by 7 bases and 7 bases, with 17 bases remaining between them. CDR3 sequence: CASGEQGGGEKLFF. As DNA, the CDR3 is TGCGCCAGCGGAGAACAGGGAGGAGGTGAAAAACTGTTTTTT. The variable domain in full, completed from reference TRBV5-1 and TRBJ1-4, reads KAGVTQTPRYLIKTRGQQVTLSCSPISGHRSVSWYQQTPGQGLQFLFEYFSETQRNKGNFPGRFSGRQFSNSRSEMNVSTLELGDSALYLCASGEQGGGEKLFFGSGTQLSVL.

On this clonotype itself: A much larger clone is a single base away; this may be a read error. The V gene is TRBV6-6, the J gene TRBJ2-5; D uncertain. The CDR3 loop spans 10 amino acids. The germline V gene has CDR1 MNHNY and CDR2 SVGAGI (reference sequence). The CDR3 DNA sequence: TGTACCACCGGAGAGGAGACCCAGTACTTC. It codes for CTTGEETQYF.

The V gene is TRBV4-1, the J gene TRBJ2-7; TRBD1 matches at 7 bases. The J segment lost 2 bases and the V segment lost 4 bases, leaving 8 bases of the junction unmatched. The length of the CDR3 is 15 residues. The V gene's germline CDR1 is MGHRA and CDR2 YSYEKL. CDR3 loop: CASSRNRDSAYEQYF. In DNA form, the CDR3 reads TGCGCCAGCAGCCGGAACAGGGACAGCGCCTACGAGCAGTACTTC.

Comment on this clonotype: A much larger clone is a single base away; this may be a read error. This chain links TRBV29-1 with TRBJ1-3, with 7 bases matching TRBD1. Trimming took 6 bases from V and 8 from J; bases not matched to a gene: 4. The CDR3 contains 11 residues. Per germline, CDR1 SQVTM and CDR2 ANQGSEA. In nucleotides, the CDR3 is TGCAGCGTGGGACAGAAGGACACCATATATTTT. Its translation is CSVGQKDTIYF. Full variable domain (outside the CDR3, taken from reference TRBV29-1 and TRBJ1-3): SAVISQKPSRDICQRGTSLTIQCQVDSQVTMMFWYRQQPGQSLTLIATANQGSEATYESGFVIDKFPISRPNLTFSTLTVSNMSPEDSSIYLCSVGQKDTIYFGEGSWLTVV.

This clonotype was recorded many times. The J gene is TRBJ2-1, the V gene TRBV29-1; 11 bases are shared with TRBD2. Per germline, CDR1 SQVTM and CDR2 ANQGSEA. This CDR3 is 16 amino acids long. After removal of 1 base from V and 5 bases from J, the junction contained 7 bases not matched to a gene. CDR3 nucleotide sequence: TGCAGCGTTGAAGGGCCTTTAGCGGGAGGGCACAATGAGCAGTTCTTC. It encodes CSVEGPLAGGHNEQFF.

Comments on this clonotype: A much larger clone lies a single base off, so this may be a read error. V and J are TRBV11-2 and TRBJ2-7, with TRBD2 matching over 14 bases. Trimming cost V 5 bases and J 2 bases; bases outside gene matches: 11. Germline V CDR1 and CDR2: SGHAT, FQNNGV. CDR3 length equals 18 residues. The CDR3 nucleotides read TGTGCCAGCAGCCGTGGACTAGCGGGAGGTAATTTTCCCTACGAGCAGTACTTC. Amino acid sequence: CASSRGLAGGNFPYEQYF.

This clonotype turned up a few times. The chain couples TRBV14 to TRBJ2-1; D is ambiguous. Between the trimmed V and J ends, which lost 3 bases and 5 bases, there was a span of 11 bases. Germline V lookup: CDR1 SGHDN, CDR2 FVKESK. CDR3 length equals 14 residues. The CDR3 DNA reads as TGTGCCAGCAGCCAGGGCTATACCGACAATGAGCAGTTCTTC. It yields the protein CASSQGYTDNEQFF.

About this clonotype itself: This may be a read error: a much more frequent sequence differs by one nucleotide. No conserved phenylalanine or tryptophan ends this CDR3, so it is likely a read error. This chain joins TRBV11-3 and TRBJ2-5; TRBD1 agrees at 10 bases. The V gene's germline CDR1 is SGHNT and CDR2 YENEEA. J lost 3 bases, V lost 3 bases, and 4 bases had no gene match. The CDR3 runs 15 residues. CDR3 region: CASSLGQGSEETQYS. In nucleotides, the CDR3 is TGTGCCAGCAGCTTGGGACAGGGGTCCGAAGAGACCCAGTACTCC.

This clonotype was counted between two and nine times. This rearrangement joins TRBV4-2 to TRBJ2-7; 10 bases map to TRBD1. Germline CDR1 reads LGHNA; CDR2 reads YNFKEQ. The CDR3 length is 14 residues. V lost 3 bases, J lost 2 bases, and 1 base stayed unmatched. The CDR3 loop reads CASSQDRGAYEQYF. Written as DNA, the CDR3 is TGTGCCAGCAGCCAGGACAGGGGGGCCTACGAGCAGTACTTC.

On this clonotype itself: A single base separates this from a much larger clone, so it may be a read error. J is TRBJ1-3 and V is TRBV29-1, with a tentative D call TRBD1 (5 bases). The CDR3 runs 13 residues. The germline gives CDR1 SQVTM, CDR2 ANQGSEA. CDR3 DNA sequence: TGCAGCGTTGAGATGGGGGTAGGAAACAACATATATTTT. The encoded protein is CSVEMGVGNNIYF.

With respect to this clonotype: This may arise from a read error, as a much more abundant clone is one base away. CDR3 loop: CVSSQHYEQYF. For the CDR3, the DNA is TGTGTCAGCAGTCAGCACTACGAGCAGTACTTC. The chain links TRBV7-8 to TRBJ2-7, with no clear D. CDR1 is SGHVS and CDR2 is FQNEAQ in the germline V gene. The CDR3 spans 11 residues.

For this clonotype: A read error may account for a junction end that differs from germline. The chain carries TRBV11-2 and TRBJ2-2; possibly TRBD2 for D (5 bases). The CDR3 is 13 amino acids. CDR1 is SGHAT, CDR2 FQNNGV, per germline. DNA of the CDR3: TGTGCCGGCAGCTTAACTTACACCGGGGAGCTGCTTTTT. This translates into CAGSLTYTGELLF.

On this clonotype: Here the CDR3 omits its conserved ending phenylalanine or tryptophan, so a read error is the likely source. The chain carries TRBV11-2 and TRBJ2-7; D gene uncertain. Germline CDR1 is SGHAT and CDR2 is FQNNGV. This CDR3 spans 14 amino acids. This CDR3 is CASSLTEGAHEQYS. In nucleotides, the CDR3 is TGCGCCAGCAGCTTAACCGAAGGAGCACACGAGCAGTACTCC.

J is TRBJ2-3 and V is TRBV5-1; D is unclear. Trimming stripped 8 bases from V and 1 base from J, with 11 bases between. Germline V gives CDR1 SGHRS, CDR2 YFSETQ. This CDR3 comprises 13 residues. CDR3 sequence reads: CASGLDGTDTQYF. DNA of the CDR3: TGCGCCAGTGGGTTAGATGGCACAGATACGCAGTATTTT. The variable domain in full, completed from reference TRBV5-1 and TRBJ2-3, reads KAGVTQTPRYLIKTRGQQVTLSCSPISGHRSVSWYQQTPGQGLQFLFEYFSETQRNKGNFPGRFSGRQFSNSRSEMNVSTLELGDSALYLCASGLDGTDTQYFGPGTRLTVL.

This clonotype was picked up many times. The V gene is TRBV11-1, the J gene TRBJ2-7, with TRBD2 matching 7 bases. J gave up 3 bases and V 2 bases, and 10 bases lay outside the gene matches. Germline lookup yields CDR1 SGHAT and CDR2 FQDESV (reference sequence). The CDR3 contains 16 residues. CDR3 nucleotides: TGTGCCAGCAGCTTAAACGCCGGGGACTACCTCTACGAGCAGTACTTC. It yields the protein CASSLNAGDYLYEQYF. Drawing the rest from reference TRBV11-1 and TRBJ2-7, the complete variable domain is EAEVAQSPRYKITEKSQAVAFWCDPISGHATLYWYRQILGQGPELLVQFQDESVVDDSQLPKDRFSAERLKGVDSTLKIQPAELGDSAMYLCASSLNAGDYLYEQYFGPGTRLTVT.

This chain links TRBV6-5 with TRBJ2-3; TRBD1 aligns across 8 bases. Germline CDR1 reads MNHEY; CDR2 reads SVGAGI. V gave up 0 bases and J gave up 1 base; unmatched junction bases: 9. The CDR3 runs to 18 residues. CDR3 in amino acids: CASSYSAGGGGGTDTQYF. The DNA for the CDR3 is TGTGCCAGCAGTTACTCGGCAGGGGGCGGTGGTGGCACAGATACGCAGTATTTT.

The V and J genes are TRBV11-2 and TRBJ2-3, with 9 bases aligning to TRBD2. The CDR3 totals 16 residues. The V gene end was trimmed by 9 bases and the J gene end by 9 bases; junction bases not matched to a gene: 19. The germline CDR1 and CDR2 sequences are SGHAT and FQNNGV. CDR3 DNA: TGTGCCAGTAGCCCCCCGACTAGCGGCAGCATGGACACGCAGTATTTT. Translation gives CASSPPTSGSMDTQYF.

This clonotype was seen repeatedly, ten times or more. The CDR3 sequence is CASSLEGQYTDTQYF. CDR3 nucleotides: TGTGCCAGCAGCTTAGAGGGCCAGTACACAGATACGCAGTATTTT. The genes are TRBV11-2 and TRBJ2-3; D is undetermined. Germline CDR1 and CDR2: SGHAT and FQNNGV. The CDR3 totals 15 residues. Trimming shortened V by 0 bases and J by 2 bases, and 9 bases separated the two germline ends.

This clonotype has more than one count but fewer than ten. The CDR3 bases are TGCGCCAGCAGCCAGCCGGGACTAGCAACAGATACGCAGTATTTT. Protein product: CASSQPGLATDTQYF. The chain has TRBV4-1 and TRBJ2-3, with TRBD2 identical over 9 bases. Germline CDR1 is MGHRA and CDR2 is YSYEKL. This CDR3 region has 15 residues. Germline trimming cut 3 bases from V and 3 bases from J; bases unmatched to any gene: 4.

As for this clonotype: The junction departs from germline at one end; a sequencing error may be responsible. The chain employs TRBV10-3 and TRBJ1-2, with D unresolved. This CDR3 is built from 14 residues. CDR1 and CDR2 (germline): ENHRY, SYGVKD. The chain's CDR3 is CVISSRGNNYGYTF. The CDR3 DNA follows: TGTGTCATCAGCTCGAGAGGGAATAACTATGGCTACACCTTC.